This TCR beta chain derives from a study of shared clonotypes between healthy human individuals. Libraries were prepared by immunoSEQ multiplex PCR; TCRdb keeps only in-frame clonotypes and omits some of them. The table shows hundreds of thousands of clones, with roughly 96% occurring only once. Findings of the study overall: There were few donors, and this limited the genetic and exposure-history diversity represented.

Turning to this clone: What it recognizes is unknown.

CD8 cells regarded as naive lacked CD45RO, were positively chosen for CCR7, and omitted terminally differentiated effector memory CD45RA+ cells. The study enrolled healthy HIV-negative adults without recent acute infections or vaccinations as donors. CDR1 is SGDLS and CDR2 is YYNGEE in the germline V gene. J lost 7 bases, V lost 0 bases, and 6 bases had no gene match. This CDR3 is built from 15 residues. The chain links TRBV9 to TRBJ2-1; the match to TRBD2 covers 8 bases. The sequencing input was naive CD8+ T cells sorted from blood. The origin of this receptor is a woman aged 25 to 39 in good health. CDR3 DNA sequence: TGTGCCAGCAGCGTAGACGGGAGGGCCGGGAATGAGCAGTTCTTC. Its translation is CASSVDGRAGNEQFF. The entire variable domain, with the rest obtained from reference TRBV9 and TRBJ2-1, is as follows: DSGVTQTPKHLITATGQRVTLRCSPRSGDLSVYWYQQSLDQGLQFLIQYYNGEERAKGNILERFSAQQFPDLHSELNLSSLELGDSALYFCASSVDGRAGNEQFFGPGTRLTVL.